Listed below are T cell receptor beta chains from one sample, sequenced in a study of spatial heterogeneity in lung cancer. Each CDR3 protein is one row after TCRdb ran MiXCR on the 5' RACE reads. In the table there are 100,000 to 110,000 distinct CDR3 sequences, nearly 4.5% of which are singletons. The source was lung tumor tissue, collected at surgery. These receptors were taken from a male donor with early-stage non-small cell lung cancer. Both conserved end residues are part of each CDR3.

V gene: TRBV12-3/TRBV12-4
J gene: TRBJ1-2
CDR3 protein: CASSLVPTDGYTF

V gene: TRBV11-2
J gene: TRBJ1-1
CDR3 protein: CASSLTGWTEAFF

V gene: TRBV11-2
J gene: TRBJ1-1
CDR3 protein: CASSLYSGNTEAFF

V gene: TRBV12-3/TRBV12-4
J gene: TRBJ2-3
CDR3 protein: CASSLRGMGSQYF

V gene: TRBV6-6
J gene: TRBJ1-1
CDR3 protein: CASSYPGRPTEAFF

V gene: TRBV12-3/TRBV12-4
J gene: TRBJ2-1
CDR3 protein: CASSQKTGLDNEQFF

V gene: TRBV4-1
J gene: TRBJ1-1
CDR3 protein: CASSRISPLVGQNIMNTEAFF

V gene: TRBV7-9
J gene: TRBJ1-6
CDR3 protein: CASSRGGGGFSYNSPLHF

V gene: TRBV3-1
J gene: TRBJ1-2
CDR3 protein: CASSHGDPLYGYTF

V gene: TRBV20-1
J gene: TRBJ2-2
CDR3 protein: CSAEHLAANTGELFF

V gene: TRBV12-3/TRBV12-4
J gene: TRBJ1-5
CDR3 protein: CASANREQGNQPQHF

V gene: TRBV27
J gene: TRBJ1-1
CDR3 protein: CASRDRLNTEAFF

V gene: TRBV6-2/TRBV6-3
J gene: TRBJ2-7
CDR3 protein: CASSYLWEAGEQYF

V gene: TRBV7-9
J gene: TRBJ2-1
CDR3 protein: CASSLTQSYNEQFF

V gene: TRBV5-1
J gene: TRBJ2-1
CDR3 protein: CASSLVGTSYNEQFF

V gene: TRBV5-1
J gene: TRBJ2-2
CDR3 protein: CASIADAPNTGELFF

V gene: TRBV29-1
J gene: TRBJ2-7
CDR3 protein: CSVVASGSKVQYF

V gene: TRBV7-2
J gene: TRBJ1-2
CDR3 protein: CASSSRMGYGYTF

V gene: TRBV12-3/TRBV12-4
J gene: TRBJ2-7
CDR3 protein: CASSAYSEQYF

V gene: TRBV6-2/TRBV6-3
J gene: TRBJ2-7
CDR3 protein: CASNLGGSRFYEQYF

V gene: TRBV10-3
J gene: TRBJ1-3
CDR3 protein: CAISGDRRGNTIYF

V gene: TRBV20-1
J gene: TRBJ2-7
CDR3 protein: CSATVGAGGEQYF

V gene: TRBV9
J gene: TRBJ1-1
CDR3 protein: CASSPGAGLTEAFF

V gene: TRBV29-1
J gene: TRBJ2-5
CDR3 protein: CSVEGVRGRALVETQYF

V gene: TRBV3-1
J gene: TRBJ2-7
CDR3 protein: CASSQEPGEAYEQYF

V gene: TRBV28
J gene: TRBJ2-2
CDR3 protein: CASSPLRKRNTGELFF

V gene: TRBV20-1
J gene: TRBJ2-7
CDR3 protein: CSARDGTGLSYEQYF

V gene: TRBV20-1
J gene: TRBJ2-7
CDR3 protein: CSARDYRGEYEQYF

V gene: TRBV2
J gene: TRBJ2-1
CDR3 protein: CASSNRGIPGSDNEQFF

V gene: TRBV6-5
J gene: TRBJ1-1
CDR3 protein: CATETGNTEAFF

V gene: TRBV20-1
J gene: TRBJ2-7
CDR3 protein: CSARNRDVSYEQYF

V gene: TRBV7-9
J gene: TRBJ1-1
CDR3 protein: CASSFVRDTEAFF

V gene: TRBV20-1
J gene: TRBJ2-7
CDR3 protein: CSAYLAPSSYEQYF

V gene: TRBV12-3/TRBV12-4
J gene: TRBJ2-3
CDR3 protein: CASKTSGRGDTQYF

V gene: TRBV4-1
J gene: TRBJ1-6
CDR3 protein: CASSQDSVGSSYNSPLHF

V gene: TRBV3-1
J gene: TRBJ2-1
CDR3 protein: CASSLRPYNEQFF

V gene: TRBV18
J gene: TRBJ1-1
CDR3 protein: CASSPAGARAEAFF

V gene: TRBV7-9
J gene: TRBJ1-4
CDR3 protein: CASSQLVSGKNEKLFF

V gene: TRBV28
J gene: TRBJ1-1
CDR3 protein: CASTAQGEAFF

V gene: TRBV7-9
J gene: TRBJ2-4
CDR3 protein: CANSFADRNIQYF

V gene: TRBV20-1
J gene: TRBJ2-1
CDR3 protein: CSARGGVAWNEQFF

V gene: TRBV7-9
J gene: TRBJ1-4
CDR3 protein: CASSSPGTAAGKLFF

V gene: TRBV12-3/TRBV12-4
J gene: TRBJ2-1
CDR3 protein: CASSTRTVGNEQFF

V gene: TRBV11-2
J gene: TRBJ2-1
CDR3 protein: CASSPSSADNEQFF

V gene: TRBV11-2
J gene: TRBJ2-2
CDR3 protein: CASSSLAGGLPGELFF

V gene: TRBV3-1
J gene: TRBJ2-3
CDR3 protein: CASSPERDTQYF

V gene: TRBV10-3
J gene: TRBJ2-7
CDR3 protein: CAISELGLLYEQYF

V gene: TRBV5-1
J gene: TRBJ2-3
CDR3 protein: CASSSDRGLAGRPSTDTQYF

V gene: TRBV27
J gene: TRBJ1-2
CDR3 protein: CASTPLTGGDYGYTF

V gene: TRBV5-1
J gene: TRBJ2-5
CDR3 protein: CASSPRRLETQYF

V gene: TRBV4-2
J gene: TRBJ2-1
CDR3 protein: CASSQGHRINNEQFF

V gene: TRBV6-2/TRBV6-3
J gene: TRBJ2-1
CDR3 protein: CATWVSGGKDEQFF

V gene: TRBV3-1
J gene: TRBJ2-2
CDR3 protein: CASSQVEAKGELFF

V gene: TRBV4-1
J gene: TRBJ1-5
CDR3 protein: CASSQVYTEAYQPQHF

V gene: TRBV29-1
J gene: TRBJ1-1
CDR3 protein: CSVRGLRGNTEAFF